This T cell receptor (beta chain) was retrieved from a study of T cell changes during pregnancy in multiple sclerosis. The repertoire was sequenced with immunoSEQ multiplex PCR; TCRdb's copy has only in-frame clones and lacks some. The sample comprises tens of thousands of clones, approximately 89% of which are singletons, and around 11% rests with the top ten. This clone was counted once. Germline CDR1 and CDR2: LGHNA and YNFKEQ. The CDR3 contains 17 residues. V was pared by 4 bases and J by 0 bases, with 13 bases between. The sample was CD8+ T cells from peripheral blood mononuclear cells, taken in the third trimester of pregnancy. The J gene is TRBJ1-6, the V gene TRBV4-2; D may be TRBD1 (5 bases). The sequence came from a female donor with multiple sclerosis, enrolled in a pregnancy study. The CDR3 reads CASSPVTDISYNSPLHF. The CDR3 region has the DNA TGTGCCAGCAGCCCCGTTACGGACATCTCCTATAATTCACCCCTCCACTTT.